A single sample is the source of the 20 T cell receptor beta chains below, sequenced in a study of somatic mutations in cytotoxic T cells in rheumatoid arthritis. The assay was immunoSEQ multiplex PCR, and TCRdb's table has in-frame clones only and misses some. The sample shows 13,000 or so clones, 82% of them seen only once. Sequences were obtained from CD8+ T cells sorted from blood. These receptors came from an adult with rheumatoid arthritis.

The chain recombines TRBV28 with TRBJ1-4; perhaps TRBD1 as D (5 bases). V gave up 8 bases and J gave up 5 bases, with 9 bases separating them. There are 12 residues in the CDR3. The V gene's germline CDR1 is MDHEN and CDR2 SYDVKM. The CDR3 DNA sequence: TGTGCCAGCGTGGGGGGGAATGAAAAACTGTTTTTT. This sequence encodes CASVGGNEKLFF.

The rearrangement links TRBV2 to TRBJ1-1; D not resolved. The germline CDR1 and CDR2 sequences are SNHLY and FYNNEI. CDR3 length: 12 residues. V was clipped by 6 bases and J by 5 bases, with 10 bases between them. CDR3 region: CASRDLGTEAFF. CDR3 sequence (DNA): TGTGCCAGCAGAGATTTGGGAACTGAAGCTTTCTTT.

V and J are TRBV9 and TRBJ1-1, with D possibly matching TRBD1 (5 bases). The CDR3 length is 15 residues. The germline V gene encodes CDR1 SGDLS and CDR2 YYNGEE. Trimming pared 2 bases from V and 5 bases from J, leaving 16 bases between. CDR3 sequence (DNA): TGTGCCAGCAGCGTGGGACGGGGGGGGTGGACTGAAGCTTTCTTT. This sequence encodes CASSVGRGGWTEAFF.

This clone was seen just once. This chain's CDR3 is CASSLILGQSGYTF. CDR3 nucleotide sequence: TGCGCCAGCAGCTTGATACTTGGACAATCTGGCTACACCTTC. The genes are TRBV5-1 and TRBJ1-2; D is possibly TRBD1 (5 bases). CDR3 length equals 14 residues. From germline, CDR1 is SGHRS and CDR2 YFSETQ. Trimming left V 1 base short and J 7 bases short, with 14 bases between.

This chain connects TRBV6-4 to TRBJ2-3; TRBD1 matches 9 bases. The V gene end was trimmed by 5 bases and the J gene end by 0 bases; junction bases not matched to a gene: 3. Germline V gene lookup returns CDR1 MRHNA and CDR2 SNTAGT. The CDR3 runs 15 residues. The CDR3 spells CASSLGQGSTDTQYF. The DNA for the CDR3 is TGTGCCAGCAGTCTAGGACAGGGGAGCACAGATACGCAGTATTTT.

The genes are TRBV4-1 and TRBJ2-5; possible D gene TRBD2, 7 bases. Trimming took 3 bases from V and 5 from J, leaving 22 bases between them. Germline V lookup: CDR1 MGHRA, CDR2 YSYEKL. This CDR3 contains 17 residues. The CDR3 reads CASSQPWGGGQYETQYF. Written as DNA, the CDR3 is TGCGCCAGCAGCCAGCCTTGGGGCGGGGGCCAGTATGAGACCCAGTACTTC.

The rearrangement uses TRBV25-1 and TRBJ2-7; 7 bases match TRBD1. The CDR3 is made up of 16 amino acids. Looked up from germline, CDR1 is MGHDK and CDR2 is SYGVNS. With 6 bases clipped from V and 2 bases from J, the junction kept 13 bases outside the gene matches. Here the CDR3 DNA reads TGTGCCAGCAGGGAGTGGCGAAACAGGGGTCCCTACGAGCAGTACTTC. Its translation is CASREWRNRGPYEQYF.

In DNA form, the CDR3 reads TGTGCCAGCAGCTTCTTGGAAGGGGAGCAGTTCTTC. Its protein product is CASSFLEGEQFF. The chain has TRBV7-3 and TRBJ2-1; no clear D. Trimming left V 3 bases short and J 10 bases short, with 10 bases between. This CDR3 has 12 residues. CDR1 and CDR2 (germline): SGHTA, FQGTGA.

V and J are TRBV27 and TRBJ1-5; TRBD1 matches at 7 bases. This CDR3 is built from 14 residues. Germline V CDR1 and CDR2: MNHEY, SMNVEV (reference sequence). J gave up 1 base and V 3 bases, and 0 bases lay outside the gene matches. The CDR3 sequence is CASSLTGSNQPQHF. The CDR3 DNA reads TGTGCCAGCAGTTTGACAGGGAGCAATCAGCCCCAGCATTTT.

A single count supports this clone. This rearrangement joins TRBV7-9 to TRBJ2-7; no reliable D call. The CDR3 loop spans 13 amino acids. The ends were cut back, 1 base at V and 0 bases at J, with 4 bases in the middle. The V gene's germline CDR1 is SEHNR and CDR2 FQNEAQ (reference sequence). The CDR3 DNA follows: TGTGCCAGCAGCTTAGTTGTCTCCTACGAGCAGTACTTC. Amino acids: CASSLVVSYEQYF.

This chain links TRBV7-2 with TRBJ2-7, with 12 bases identical to TRBD1. The CDR3 has 16 amino acids. Trimming at V came to 4 bases and at J to 3 bases, leaving 7 bases not matched to a gene. CDR1 and CDR2 (germline): SGHTA, FQGNSA. The CDR3 DNA sequence: TGTGCCAGCAGCTCCTGGGACAGGGGGCCGCTCTACGAGCAGTACTTC. Amino acid sequence: CASSSWDRGPLYEQYF.

The chain is built from TRBV28 and TRBJ2-5; TRBD2 matches at 8 bases. This CDR3 has 14 residues. The V gene's germline CDR1 is MDHEN and CDR2 SYDVKM. Losses at the gene ends were 5 bases for V and 5 bases for J; bases not matched to a gene: 7. The CDR3 loop reads CASSQTSVWETQYF. Here the CDR3 DNA reads TGTGCCAGCAGTCAGACTAGCGTGTGGGAGACCCAGTACTTC.

This chain uses TRBV4-2 with TRBJ2-1; TRBD2 matches at 8 bases. CDR3 length: 16 amino acids. Germline lookup yields CDR1 LGHNA and CDR2 YNFKEQ. J gave up 0 bases and V 4 bases, and 5 bases lay outside the gene matches. This CDR3 reads CASSPRLANSYNEQFF. In DNA, the CDR3 is TGTGCCAGCAGCCCGAGACTAGCGAACTCCTACAATGAGCAGTTCTTC.

A few counts support this clone. The chain recombines TRBV2 with TRBJ2-7; D remains ambiguous. The germline V and J ends were trimmed by 6 bases and 0 bases, with 12 bases remaining between them. Germline CDR1 reads SNHLY; CDR2 reads FYNNEI. There are 14 residues in the CDR3. The CDR3 loop reads CASRPSPDSYEQYF. For the CDR3, the DNA is TGTGCCAGCAGGCCATCTCCGGACTCCTACGAGCAGTACTTC.

The chain combines TRBV29-1 with TRBJ2-1; no clear D gene. This CDR3 comprises 10 residues. Deletions cut 3 bases from V and 7 bases from J, with 4 bases between. Per the germline V gene, CDR1 is SQVTM and CDR2 is ANQGSEA. The CDR3 spells CSVEGNEQFF. DNA of the CDR3: TGCAGCGTTGAGGGGAATGAGCAGTTCTTC.

This rearrangement joins TRBV11-2 to TRBJ2-7; D may be TRBD1 or TRBD2 (5 bases each). The germline V gene encodes CDR1 SGHAT and CDR2 FQNNGV. V was clipped by 5 bases and J by 4 bases, with 15 bases between them. This CDR3 contains 14 residues. CDR3 residues: CASSPGTMGYEQYF. The CDR3 DNA is TGTGCCAGCAGCCCCGGGACCATGGGGTACGAGCAGTACTTC.

This sequence joins TRBV13 and TRBJ2-2, with a possible D match to TRBD1 (6 bases). The CDR3 is 11 amino acids. Germline-derived CDR1 and CDR2 are PRHDT and FYEKMQ (reference sequence). V was shortened by 9 bases and J by 6 bases, with 8 bases between the two germline ends. CDR3 DNA sequence: TGTGCCAGTAGGGGGTCCGGGGAGCTGTTTTTT. As protein: CASRGSGELFF. Supplemented by reference TRBV13 and TRBJ2-2, the full variable domain reads AAGVIQSPRHLIKEKRETATLKCYPIPRHDTVYWYQQGPGQDPQFLISFYEKMQSDKGSIPDRFSAQQFSDYHSELNMSSLELGDSALYFCASRGSGELFFGEGSRLTVL.

For this clone: Mismatch with germline at one junction end may stem from a read error. The rearrangement joins TRBV10-3 to TRBJ1-2, with D hard to call. The V gene's germline CDR1 is ENHRY and CDR2 SYGVKD. This CDR3 comprises 16 residues. The CDR3 is CASSVGMAGGGRSYTF. The CDR3 DNA follows: TGTGCCAGCAGTGTTGGGATGGCCGGCGGCGGTCGAAGCTACACCTTC.

This clone qualifies as large. This sequence joins TRBV2 and TRBJ1-3; unclear D gene. The CDR3 consists of 16 residues. V was pared by 4 bases and J by 0 bases, with 13 bases between. The V gene's germline CDR1 is SNHLY and CDR2 FYNNEI. CDR3 sequence: CASSGGIEGSGNTIYF. CDR3 nucleotide sequence: TGTGCCAGCAGTGGGGGAATTGAGGGCTCTGGAAACACCATATATTTT.

This chain joins TRBV27 and TRBJ2-1, with D maybe TRBD1 (6 bases). Deletions cut 7 bases from V and 0 bases from J, with 13 bases between. Germline CDR1 reads MNHEY; CDR2 reads SMNVEV (reference sequence). The length of the CDR3 is 15 residues. The CDR3 reads CASNSDRSSYNEQFF. The CDR3 DNA sequence: TGTGCCAGCAACTCGGACAGAAGCTCCTACAATGAGCAGTTCTTC.